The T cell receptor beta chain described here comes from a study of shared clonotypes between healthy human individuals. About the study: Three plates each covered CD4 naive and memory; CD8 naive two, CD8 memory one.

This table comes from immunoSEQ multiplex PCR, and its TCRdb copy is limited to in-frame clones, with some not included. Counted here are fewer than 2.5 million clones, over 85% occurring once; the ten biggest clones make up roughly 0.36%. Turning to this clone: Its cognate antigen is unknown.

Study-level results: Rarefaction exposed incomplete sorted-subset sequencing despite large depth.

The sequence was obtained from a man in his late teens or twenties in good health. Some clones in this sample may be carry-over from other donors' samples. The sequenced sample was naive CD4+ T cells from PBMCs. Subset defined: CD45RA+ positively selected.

CDR3 in DNA: TGTGCCAGCAGTTTGGACACCTCTGGGGCCAACGTCCTGACTTTC. It translates to CASSLDTSGANVLTF. The chain employs TRBV27 and TRBJ2-6; tentatively, D is TRBD1 (5 bases). Per germline, CDR1 MNHEY and CDR2 SMNVEV (reference sequence). This CDR3 region has 15 residues. V lost 3 bases and J 0 bases, leaving 6 bases between the germline ends.